This T cell receptor beta chain was retrieved from a study of blood T cell repertoires in COVID-19. Turning to the study itself: The United States, Italy and Spain provided the acute and convalescent COVID-19 samples. The analysed material was cDNA or gDNA that came from T cells, B-cell-depleted T cells, or PBMCs.

In the authors' methods: Researchers report that nucleated cell counts were estimated from reference gene primer amplification. Clones were read by immunoSEQ multiplex PCR, and TCRdb kept only the in-frame ones, dropping some. V, J and clone size derive from that table, while D and trimming were established from the DNA sequence. The sample consists of about 78,000 clones, roughly 73% of them appearing once. The ends were cut back, 3 bases at V and 3 bases at J, with 6 bases in the middle. The CDR3 loop spans 12 amino acids. Looked up from germline, CDR1 is SGHNT and CDR2 is YYREEE (reference sequence).

The chain is built from TRBV5-4 and TRBJ1-2; unclear D gene. The clonotype originates from a human donor in a cohort sampled during active COVID-19. Sequencing was carried out using peripheral blood. This CDR3 reads CASSSRDYGYTF. In DNA form, the CDR3 reads TGTGCCAGCAGCTCCCGGGACTATGGCTACACCTTC.